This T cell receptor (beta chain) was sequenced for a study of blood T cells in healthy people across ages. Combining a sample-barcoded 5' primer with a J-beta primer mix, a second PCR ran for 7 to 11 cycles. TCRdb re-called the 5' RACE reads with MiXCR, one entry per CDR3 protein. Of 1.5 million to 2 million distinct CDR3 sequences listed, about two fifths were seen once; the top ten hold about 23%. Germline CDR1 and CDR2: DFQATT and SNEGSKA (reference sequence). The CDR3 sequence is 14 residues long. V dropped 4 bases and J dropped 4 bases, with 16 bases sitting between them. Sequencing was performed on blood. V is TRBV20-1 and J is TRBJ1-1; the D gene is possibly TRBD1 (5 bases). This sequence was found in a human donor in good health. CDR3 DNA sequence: TGCAGTGCTACACCAGGGCCCTTGGGCACTGAAGCTTTCTTT. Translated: CSATPGPLGTEAFF.